What follows describes a single T cell receptor beta chain. Its target antigen remains unknown. The sample holds no much larger clone one base away, and base qualities are not on file. This record belongs to a study of blood T cell repertoires in COVID-19 (dated by TCRdb to the early 2020s). About the study as a whole: The collaborator samples originated in the United States, Italy and Spain and spanned the acute and convalescent phases of COVID-19. The prospective study material was composed of cDNA or gDNA derived from T cells, B-cell-depleted T cells, or PBMCs. Subjects who had been exposed to COVID-19, were actively infected with it, or had recovered from it provided the deeply sampled blood TCRbeta repertoires that made up the dataset. The repertoires were released in a freely available public database meant as a resource for research on the immune response to SARS-CoV-2. Samples were obtained from the ongoing ImmuneRACE study (first 160 participants) and from about 1,300 subjects provided by 6 global collaborators. A de-identified subject ID, COVID-19 status, age in years and sex were almost always included in the sample metadata. Where HLA class I and class II types were available, the types were taken from metadata supplied by the sample provider, not from assay-based typing. What the study reported, not specific to this receptor: How much clinical and demographic metadata was included differed by source and by participant, and the metadata was provided uncurated.

Each collaborating institution followed its own protocols to collect whole blood in K2EDTA tubes. For TCRbeta analysis, collaborator samples were shipped as frozen whole blood, as isolated PBMCs, or as DNA extracted from either sample type. TCRbeta CDR3 regions were amplified from genomic DNA by means of the immunoSEQ Assay, a bias-controlled multiplex PCR. In the original analysis: The number of nucleated cells in each sample was estimated from the amplification of reference gene primers within the assay. Sequence reads were collapsed and filtered to measure the absolute abundance of every unique TCRbeta CDR3 rearrangement. For each sample, productive Simpson clonality was calculated as the square root of Simpson's diversity index across productive rearrangements. In its TCRdb copy, this immuneACCESS table keeps in-frame sequences only and misses some clones. Where compared with another copy, unresolved V genes explain less than half of these, and the others have no known cause. V and J calls and clone size are those listed in that table; D and trimming were worked out from the DNA. The sample records about 70,000 clones, roughly 80% of which are singletons. The leading ten clones occupy about 10% of the sample.

The CDR3 goes from the cysteine to the phenylalanine over 13 residues. The kept DNA is CDR3 alone, 39 bases in frame from the first base. Reading the germline V gene gives CDR1 SGHTA and CDR2 FQGNSA. V is trimmed back by 4 bases and J by 6 bases, and the junction contains 5 bases that no gene match accounts for. This sequence was found in a human donor in a cohort sampled during active COVID-19. Material for sequencing was peripheral blood. The V and J segments used are TRBV7-2 and TRBJ1-2; 7 bases in between match TRBD1. The CDR3 loop reads CASSYDRDDGYTF. The DNA sequence reads TGTGCCAGCAGCTATGACAGGGACGATGGCTACACCTTC. Beyond the CDR3, the reference TRBV7-2 and TRBJ1-2 genes provide the residues; the full variable domain reads: GAGVSQSPSNKVTEKGKDVELRCDPISGHTALYWYRQSLGQGLEFLIYFQGNSAPDKSGLPSDRFSAERTGGSVSTLTIQRTQQEDSAVYLCASSYDRDDGYTFGSGTRLTVV.